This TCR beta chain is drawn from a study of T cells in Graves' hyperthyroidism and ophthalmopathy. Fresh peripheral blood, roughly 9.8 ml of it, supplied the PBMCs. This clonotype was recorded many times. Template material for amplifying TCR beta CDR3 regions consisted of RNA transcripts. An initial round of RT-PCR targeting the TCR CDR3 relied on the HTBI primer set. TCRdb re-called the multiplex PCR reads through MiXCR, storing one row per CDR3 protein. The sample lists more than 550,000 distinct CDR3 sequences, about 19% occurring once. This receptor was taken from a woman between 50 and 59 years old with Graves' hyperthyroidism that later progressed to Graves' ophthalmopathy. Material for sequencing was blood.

CDR3 DNA sequence: TGTGCCAGCAGCCCCAGCACGGGAGGGGACATTCAGTACTTC. It yields the protein CASSPSTGGDIQYF. V usage is TRBV3-1 and J usage is TRBJ2-4; 8 positions agree with TRBD2. J lost 8 bases, V lost 4 bases, and 7 bases had no gene match. CDR3 length equals 14 residues. Germline CDR1 LGHDT, CDR2 YNNKEL (reference sequence).